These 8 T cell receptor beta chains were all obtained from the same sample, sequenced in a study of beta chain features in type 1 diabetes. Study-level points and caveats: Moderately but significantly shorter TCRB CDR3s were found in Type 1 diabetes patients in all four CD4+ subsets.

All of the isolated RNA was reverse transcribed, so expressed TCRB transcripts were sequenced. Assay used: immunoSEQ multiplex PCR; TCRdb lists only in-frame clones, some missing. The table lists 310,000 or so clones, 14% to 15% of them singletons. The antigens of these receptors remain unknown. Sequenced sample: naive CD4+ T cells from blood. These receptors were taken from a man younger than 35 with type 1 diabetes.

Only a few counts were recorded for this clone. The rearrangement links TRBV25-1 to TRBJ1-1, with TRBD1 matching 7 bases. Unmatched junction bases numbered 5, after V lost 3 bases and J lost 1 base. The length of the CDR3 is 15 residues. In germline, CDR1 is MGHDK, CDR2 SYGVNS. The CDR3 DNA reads TGTGCCAGCAGTGAGCTAGGGACAGCGAACACTGAAGCTTTCTTT. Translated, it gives CASSELGTANTEAFF.

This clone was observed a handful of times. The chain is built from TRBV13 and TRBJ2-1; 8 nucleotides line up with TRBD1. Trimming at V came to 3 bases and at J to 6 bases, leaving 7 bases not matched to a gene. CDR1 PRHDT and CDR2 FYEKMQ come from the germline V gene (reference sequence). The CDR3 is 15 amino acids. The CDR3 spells CASSFWTGPFNEQFF. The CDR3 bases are TGTGCCAGCAGCTTTTGGACAGGGCCCTTCAATGAGCAGTTCTTC.

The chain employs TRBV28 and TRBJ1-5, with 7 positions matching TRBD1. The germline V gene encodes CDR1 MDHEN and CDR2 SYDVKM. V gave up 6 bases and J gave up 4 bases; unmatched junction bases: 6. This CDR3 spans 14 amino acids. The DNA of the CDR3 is TGTGCCAGCAGGACAGGGCTACATAATCAGCCCCAGCATTTT. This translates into CASRTGLHNQPQHF.

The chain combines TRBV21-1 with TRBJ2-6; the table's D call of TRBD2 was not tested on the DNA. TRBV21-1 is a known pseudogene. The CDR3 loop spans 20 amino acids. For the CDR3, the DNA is TGTGCCAGCAGCAATGGGTCCGGGTCCCATTCATTCTCTGGGGCCAACGTCCTGACTTTC. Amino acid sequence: CASSNGSGSHSFSGANVLTF.

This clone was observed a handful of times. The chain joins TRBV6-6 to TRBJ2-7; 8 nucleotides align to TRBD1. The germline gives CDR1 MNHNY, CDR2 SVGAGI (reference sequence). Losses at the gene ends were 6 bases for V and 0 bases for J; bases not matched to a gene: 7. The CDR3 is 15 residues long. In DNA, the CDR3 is TGTGCCAGCAGCCGCGACAGGGGAAGCTCCTACGAGCAGTACTTC. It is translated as CASSRDRGSSYEQYF.

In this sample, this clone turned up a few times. The CDR3, as DNA: TGTGCCAGCAGGACGGACTTCTGGAACACAGATACGCAGTATTTT. Its translation is CASRTDFWNTDTQYF. The rearrangement joins TRBV6-5 to TRBJ2-3, with a possible D match to TRBD2 (5 bases). V was pared by 6 bases and J by 2 bases, with 15 bases between. CDR1 and CDR2 (germline): MNHEY, SVGAGI. This CDR3 region has 15 residues.

The CDR3 DNA is TGTGCCAGCAGCCCATCCGGGACAACACCCCTCCACTTT. This gives the protein CASSPSGTTPLHF. J is TRBJ1-6 and V is TRBV7-6; weak D call: TRBD1 (6 bases). CDR3 length: 13 amino acids. Germline values: CDR1 SGHVS, CDR2 FNYEAQ. Trimming removed 5 bases from V and 11 bases from J, with 13 bases in between. Drawing the rest from reference TRBV7-6 and TRBJ1-6, the complete variable domain is GAGVSQSPRYKVTKRGQDVALRCDPISGHVSLYWYRQALGQGPEFLTYFNYEAQQDKSGLPNDRFSAERPEGSISTLTIQRTEQRDSAMYRCASSPSGTTPLHFGNGTRLTVT.

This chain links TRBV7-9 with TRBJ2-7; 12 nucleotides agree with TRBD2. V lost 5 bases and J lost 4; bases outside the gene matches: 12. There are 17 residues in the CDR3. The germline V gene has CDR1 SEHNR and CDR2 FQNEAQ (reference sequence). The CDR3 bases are TGTGCCAGCAGCCCAGAATTGACTAGCGGGAGTGGGTACGAGCAGTACTTC. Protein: CASSPELTSGSGYEQYF.